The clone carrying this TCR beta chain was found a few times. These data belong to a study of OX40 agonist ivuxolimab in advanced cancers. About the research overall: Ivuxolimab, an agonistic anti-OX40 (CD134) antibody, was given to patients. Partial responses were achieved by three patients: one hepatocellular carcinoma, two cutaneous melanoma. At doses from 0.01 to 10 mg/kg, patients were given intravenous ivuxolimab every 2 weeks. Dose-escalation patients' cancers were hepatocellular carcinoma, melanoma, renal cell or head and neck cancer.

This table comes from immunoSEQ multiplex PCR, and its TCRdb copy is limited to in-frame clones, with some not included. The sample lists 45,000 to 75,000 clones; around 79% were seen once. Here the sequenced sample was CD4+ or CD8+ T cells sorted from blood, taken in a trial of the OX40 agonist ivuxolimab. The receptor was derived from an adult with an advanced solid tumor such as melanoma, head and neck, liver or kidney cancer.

The CDR3 region has the DNA TGTGCCAGCAGCGACGGCCAGGGGGGCTCTTATTCACCCCTCCACTTT. Encoded protein: CASSDGQGGSYSPLHF. The chain employs TRBV7-9 and TRBJ1-6; TRBD1 matches 7 bases. CDR3 length: 16 amino acids. V trimming: 5 bases; J trimming: 8 bases; junction bases outside the gene matches: 12. Germline V gene lookup returns CDR1 SEHNR and CDR2 FQNEAQ (reference sequence). The whole variable domain, remainder taken from reference TRBV7-9 and TRBJ1-6, is DTGVSQNPRHKITKRGQNVTFRCDPISEHNRLYWYRQTLGQGPEFLTYFQNEAQLEKSRLLSDRFSAERPKGSFSTLEIQRTEQGDSAMYLCASSDGQGGSYSPLHFGNGTRLTVT.